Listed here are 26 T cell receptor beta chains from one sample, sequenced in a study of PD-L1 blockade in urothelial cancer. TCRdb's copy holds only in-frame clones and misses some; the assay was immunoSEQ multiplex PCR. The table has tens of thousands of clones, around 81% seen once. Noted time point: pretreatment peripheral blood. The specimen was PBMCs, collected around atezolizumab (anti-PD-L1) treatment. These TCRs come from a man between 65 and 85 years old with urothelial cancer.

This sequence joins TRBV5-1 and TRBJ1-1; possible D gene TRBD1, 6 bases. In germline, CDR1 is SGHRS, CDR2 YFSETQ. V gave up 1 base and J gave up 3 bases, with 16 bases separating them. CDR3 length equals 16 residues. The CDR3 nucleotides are TGCGCCAGCAGCTTGTGGGGGGGCAGGGGTGACACTGAAGCTTTCTTT. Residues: CASSLWGGRGDTEAFF.

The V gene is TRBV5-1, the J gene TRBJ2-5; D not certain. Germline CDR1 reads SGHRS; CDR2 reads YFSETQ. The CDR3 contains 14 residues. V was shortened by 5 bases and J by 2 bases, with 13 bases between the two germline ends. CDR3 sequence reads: CASSFDGRQETQYF. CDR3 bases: TGCGCCAGCAGTTTTGATGGCAGGCAAGAGACCCAGTACTTC. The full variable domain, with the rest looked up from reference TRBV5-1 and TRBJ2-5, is KAGVTQTPRYLIKTRGQQVTLSCSPISGHRSVSWYQQTPGQGLQFLFEYFSETQRNKGNFPGRFSGRQFSNSRSEMNVSTLELGDSALYLCASSFDGRQETQYFGPGTRLLVL.

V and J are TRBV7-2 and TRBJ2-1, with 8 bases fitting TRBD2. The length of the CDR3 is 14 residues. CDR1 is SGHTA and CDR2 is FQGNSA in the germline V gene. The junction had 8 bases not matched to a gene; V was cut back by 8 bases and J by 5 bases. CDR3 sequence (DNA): TGTGCCAGCGGCGAGACTAGCGCTCACAATGAGCAGTTCTTC. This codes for CASGETSAHNEQFF. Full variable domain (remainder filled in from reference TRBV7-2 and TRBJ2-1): GAGVSQSPSNKVTEKGKDVELRCDPISGHTALYWYRQSLGQGLEFLIYFQGNSAPDKSGLPSDRFSAERTGGSVSTLTIQRTQQEDSAVYLCASGETSAHNEQFFGPGTRLTVL.

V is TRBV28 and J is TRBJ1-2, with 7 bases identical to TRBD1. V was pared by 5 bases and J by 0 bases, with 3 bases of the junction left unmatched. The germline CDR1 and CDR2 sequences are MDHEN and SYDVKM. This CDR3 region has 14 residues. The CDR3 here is CASSPGTANYGYTF. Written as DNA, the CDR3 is TGTGCCAGCAGTCCTGGGACAGCTAACTATGGCTACACCTTC.

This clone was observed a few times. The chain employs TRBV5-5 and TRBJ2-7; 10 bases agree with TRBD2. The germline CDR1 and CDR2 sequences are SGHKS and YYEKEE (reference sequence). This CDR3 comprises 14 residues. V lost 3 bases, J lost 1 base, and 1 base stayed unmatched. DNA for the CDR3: TGTGCCAGCAGCTGGACTAGCGGATCCTACGAGCAGTACTTC. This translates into CASSWTSGSYEQYF.

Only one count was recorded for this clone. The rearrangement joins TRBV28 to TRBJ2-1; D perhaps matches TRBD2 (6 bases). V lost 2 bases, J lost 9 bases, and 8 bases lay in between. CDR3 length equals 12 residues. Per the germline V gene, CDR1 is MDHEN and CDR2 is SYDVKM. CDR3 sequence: CASSLAGSEQFF. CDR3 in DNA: TGTGCCAGCAGTTTAGCGGGGAGTGAGCAGTTCTTC. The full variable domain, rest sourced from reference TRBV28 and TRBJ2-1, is DVKVTQSSRYLVKRTGEKVFLECVQDMDHENMFWYRQDPGLGLRLIYFSYDVKMKEKGDIPEGYSVSREKKERFSLILESASTNQTSMYLCASSLAGSEQFFGPGTRLTVL.

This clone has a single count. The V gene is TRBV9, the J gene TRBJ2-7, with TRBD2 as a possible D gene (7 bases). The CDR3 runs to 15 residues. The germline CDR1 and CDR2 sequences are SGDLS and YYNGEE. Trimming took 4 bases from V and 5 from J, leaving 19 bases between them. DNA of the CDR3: TGTGCCAGCAGCAGAGGGGGGGGTCGAGAAGACGAGCAGTACTTC. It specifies CASSRGGGREDEQYF. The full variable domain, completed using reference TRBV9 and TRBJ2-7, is DSGVTQTPKHLITATGQRVTLRCSPRSGDLSVYWYQQSLDQGLQFLIQYYNGEERAKGNILERFSAQQFPDLHSELNLSSLELGDSALYFCASSRGGGREDEQYFGPGTRLTVT.

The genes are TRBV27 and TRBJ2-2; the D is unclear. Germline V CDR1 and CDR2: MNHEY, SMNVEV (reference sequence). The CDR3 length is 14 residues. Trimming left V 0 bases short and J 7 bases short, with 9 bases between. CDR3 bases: TGTGCCAGCAGTTTATCGCAGCGAAACGGGGAGCTGTTTTTT. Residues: CASSLSQRNGELFF.

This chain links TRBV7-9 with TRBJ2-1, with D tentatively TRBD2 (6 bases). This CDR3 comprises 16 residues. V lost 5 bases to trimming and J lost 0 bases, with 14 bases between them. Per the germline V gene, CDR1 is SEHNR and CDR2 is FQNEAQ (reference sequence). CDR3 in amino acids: CASSPRGGDSYNEQFF. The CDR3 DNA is TGTGCCAGCAGCCCCCGGGGCGGGGACTCCTACAATGAGCAGTTCTTC. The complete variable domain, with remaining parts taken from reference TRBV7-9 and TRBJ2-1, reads DTGVSQNPRHKITKRGQNVTFRCDPISEHNRLYWYRQTLGQGPEFLTYFQNEAQLEKSRLLSDRFSAERPKGSFSTLEIQRTEQGDSAMYLCASSPRGGDSYNEQFFGPGTRLTVL.

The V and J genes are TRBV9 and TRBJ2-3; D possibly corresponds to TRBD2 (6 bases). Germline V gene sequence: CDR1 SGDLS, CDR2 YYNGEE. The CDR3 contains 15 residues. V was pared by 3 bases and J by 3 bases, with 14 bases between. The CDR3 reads CASSAWDWQTDTQYF. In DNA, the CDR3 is TGTGCCAGCAGCGCTTGGGACTGGCAAACAGATACGCAGTATTTT.

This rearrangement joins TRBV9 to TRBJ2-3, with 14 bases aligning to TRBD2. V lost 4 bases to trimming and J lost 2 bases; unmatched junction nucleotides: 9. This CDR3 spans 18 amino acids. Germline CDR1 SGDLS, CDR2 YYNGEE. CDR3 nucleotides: TGTGCCAGCAGCTTAGGACTAGCGGGAGGCGCCCCCACAGATACGCAGTATTTT. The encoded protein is CASSLGLAGGAPTDTQYF.

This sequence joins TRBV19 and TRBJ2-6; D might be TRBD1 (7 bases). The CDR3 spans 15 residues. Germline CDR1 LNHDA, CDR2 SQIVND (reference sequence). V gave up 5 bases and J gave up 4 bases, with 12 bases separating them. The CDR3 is CASSPRGAGANVLTF. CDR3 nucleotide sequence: TGTGCCAGTAGTCCCAGGGGGGCCGGGGCCAACGTCCTGACTTTC.

The CDR3 loop is CASSPTGDEQYF. The CDR3 DNA sequence: TGTGCCAGCTCACCAACAGGGGACGAGCAGTACTTC. The chain couples TRBV18 to TRBJ2-7; 7 bases align to TRBD1. This CDR3 comprises 12 residues. Per the germline V gene, CDR1 is KGHSH and CDR2 is LQKENI. V was clipped by 2 bases and J by 5 bases; unmatched bases: 0. Drawing the rest from reference TRBV18 and TRBJ2-7, the complete variable domain is NAGVMQNPRHLVRRRGQEARLRCSPMKGHSHVYWYRQLPEEGLKFMVYLQKENIIDESGMPKERFSAEFPKEGPSILRIQQVVRGDSAAYFCASSPTGDEQYFGPGTRLTVT.

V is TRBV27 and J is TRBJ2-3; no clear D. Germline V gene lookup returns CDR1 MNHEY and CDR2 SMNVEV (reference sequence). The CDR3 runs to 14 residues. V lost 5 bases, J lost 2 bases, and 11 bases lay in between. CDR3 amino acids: CASSTSLNTDTQYF. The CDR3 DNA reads TGTGCCAGCAGTACGAGTCTGAACACAGATACGCAGTATTTT.

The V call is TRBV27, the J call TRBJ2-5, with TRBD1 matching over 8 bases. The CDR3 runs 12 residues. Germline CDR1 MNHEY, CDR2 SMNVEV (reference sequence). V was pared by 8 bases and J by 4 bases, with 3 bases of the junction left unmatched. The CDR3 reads CASRTGGETQYF. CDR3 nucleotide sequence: TGTGCCAGCCGAACAGGGGGAGAGACCCAGTACTTC.

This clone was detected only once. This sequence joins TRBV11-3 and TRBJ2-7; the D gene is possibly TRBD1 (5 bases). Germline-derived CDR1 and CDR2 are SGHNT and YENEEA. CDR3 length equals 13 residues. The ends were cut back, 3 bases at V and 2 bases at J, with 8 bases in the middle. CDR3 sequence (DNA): TGTGCCAGCAGCTTGGACACCACCTACGAGCAGTACTTC. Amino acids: CASSLDTTYEQYF.

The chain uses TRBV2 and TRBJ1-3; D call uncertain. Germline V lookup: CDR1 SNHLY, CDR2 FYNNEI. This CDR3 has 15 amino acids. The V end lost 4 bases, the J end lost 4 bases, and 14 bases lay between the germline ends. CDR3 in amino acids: CASSVDQTSGNTIYF. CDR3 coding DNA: TGTGCCAGCAGTGTCGACCAGACATCGGGAAACACCATATATTTT.

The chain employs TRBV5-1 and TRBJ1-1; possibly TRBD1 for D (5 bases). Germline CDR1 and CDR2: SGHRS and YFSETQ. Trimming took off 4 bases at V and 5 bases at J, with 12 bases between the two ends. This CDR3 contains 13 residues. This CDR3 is CASSLRRGTEAFF. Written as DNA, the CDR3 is TGCGCCAGCAGCCTCAGGAGGGGAACTGAAGCTTTCTTT.

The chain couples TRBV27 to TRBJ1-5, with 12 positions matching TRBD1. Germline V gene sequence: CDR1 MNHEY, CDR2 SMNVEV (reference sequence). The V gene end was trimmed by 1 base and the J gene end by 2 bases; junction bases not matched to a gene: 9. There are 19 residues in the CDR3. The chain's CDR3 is CASSLYGTGGSLGNQPQHF. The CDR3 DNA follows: TGTGCCAGCAGTTTATACGGGACAGGGGGCTCCCTAGGCAATCAGCCCCAGCATTTT.

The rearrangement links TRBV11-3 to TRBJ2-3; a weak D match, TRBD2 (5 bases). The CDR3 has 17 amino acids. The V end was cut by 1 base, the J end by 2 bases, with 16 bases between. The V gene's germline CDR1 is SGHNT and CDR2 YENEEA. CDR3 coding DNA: TGTGCCAGCAGCTTAGGTGGTAGCAGACTACACACAGATACGCAGTATTTT. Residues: CASSLGGSRLHTDTQYF.

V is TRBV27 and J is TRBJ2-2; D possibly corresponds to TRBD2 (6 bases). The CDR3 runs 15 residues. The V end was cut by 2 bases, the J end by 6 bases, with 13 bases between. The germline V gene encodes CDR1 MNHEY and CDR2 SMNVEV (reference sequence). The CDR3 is CASSLAGNLPGELFF. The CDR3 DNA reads TGTGCCAGCAGTTTAGCGGGAAATCTCCCCGGGGAGCTGTTTTTT.

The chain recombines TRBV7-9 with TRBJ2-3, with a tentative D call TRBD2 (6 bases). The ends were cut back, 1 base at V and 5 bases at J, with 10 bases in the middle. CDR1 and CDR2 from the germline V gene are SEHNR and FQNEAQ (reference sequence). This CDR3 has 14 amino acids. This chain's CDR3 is CASSLGRELDTQYF. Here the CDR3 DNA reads TGTGCCAGCAGCTTAGGCCGGGAGTTAGATACGCAGTATTTT.

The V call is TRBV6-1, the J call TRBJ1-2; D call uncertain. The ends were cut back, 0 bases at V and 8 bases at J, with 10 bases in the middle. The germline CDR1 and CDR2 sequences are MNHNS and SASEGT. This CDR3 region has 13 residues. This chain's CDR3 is CASSEATVWGYTF. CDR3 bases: TGTGCCAGCAGTGAAGCAACAGTTTGGGGCTACACCTTC.

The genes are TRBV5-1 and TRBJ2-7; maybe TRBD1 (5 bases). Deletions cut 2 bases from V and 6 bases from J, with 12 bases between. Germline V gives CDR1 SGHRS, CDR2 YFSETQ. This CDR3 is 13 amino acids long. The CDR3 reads CASSFRRDSEQYF. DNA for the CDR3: TGCGCCAGCAGCTTCCGCCGCGACAGCGAGCAGTACTTC.

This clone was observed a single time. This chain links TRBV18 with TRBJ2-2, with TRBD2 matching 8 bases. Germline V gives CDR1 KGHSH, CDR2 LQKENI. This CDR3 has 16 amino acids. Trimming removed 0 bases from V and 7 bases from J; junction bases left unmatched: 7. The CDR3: CASSPPISGIGGELFF. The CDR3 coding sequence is TGTGCCAGCTCACCACCGATTAGCGGGATCGGCGGGGAGCTGTTTTTT.

As DNA, the CDR3 is TGCGCCAGCAGCCGACCGGGACAGGGTTCCCACGAGCAGTACTTC. This gives the protein CASSRPGQGSHEQYF. The rearrangement joins TRBV4-1 to TRBJ2-7; the match to TRBD1 covers 9 bases. The germline CDR1 and CDR2 sequences are MGHRA and YSYEKL. The junction had 9 bases not matched to a gene; V was cut back by 4 bases and J by 5 bases. This CDR3 comprises 15 residues.